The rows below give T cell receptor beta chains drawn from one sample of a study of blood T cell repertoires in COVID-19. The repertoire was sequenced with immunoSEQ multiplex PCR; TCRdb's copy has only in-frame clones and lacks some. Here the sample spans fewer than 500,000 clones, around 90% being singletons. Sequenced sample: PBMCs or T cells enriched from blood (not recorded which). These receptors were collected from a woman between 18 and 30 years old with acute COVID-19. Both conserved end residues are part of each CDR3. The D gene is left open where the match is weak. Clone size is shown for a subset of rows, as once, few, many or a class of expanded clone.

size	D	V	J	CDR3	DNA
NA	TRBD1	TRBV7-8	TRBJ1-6	CASSARDRDSPLHF	TGTGCCAGCAGCGCCCGGGACAGGGACTCACCCCTCCACTTT
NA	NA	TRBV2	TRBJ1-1	CASSPKTRGGAFF	TGTGCCAGCAGCCCTAAAACAAGAGGAGGAGCTTTCTTT
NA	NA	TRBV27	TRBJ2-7	CASSPDGDFDYEQYF	TGTGCCAGCAGCCCTGACGGTGACTTCGACTACGAGCAGTACTTC
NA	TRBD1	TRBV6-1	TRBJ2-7	CASSEDGTGSGAYEQYF	TGTGCCAGCAGTGAAGATGGGACAGGGTCGGGAGCCTACGAGCAGTACTTC
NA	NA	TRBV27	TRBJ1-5	CASRGGARGNQPQHF	TGTGCCAGCCGTGGGGGGGCAAGAGGCAATCAGCCCCAGCATTTT
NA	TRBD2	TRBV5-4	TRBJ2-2	CASSLALLAGANTGELFF	TGTGCCAGCAGCTTGGCCCTGCTAGCGGGGGCCAACACCGGGGAGCTGTTTTTT
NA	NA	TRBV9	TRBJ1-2	CASSVGKGGDYGYTF	TGTGCCAGCAGCGTAGGAAAAGGGGGAGACTATGGCTACACCTTC
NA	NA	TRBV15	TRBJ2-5	CATSRAVEQETQYF	TGTGCCACCAGCAGAGCGGTAGAACAAGAGACCCAGTACTTC
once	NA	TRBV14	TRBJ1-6	CASSHLTGDNSPLHF	TGTGCCAGCAGCCATTTGACAGGAGATAATTCACCCCTCCACTTT
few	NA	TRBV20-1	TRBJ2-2	CSVPRTGELFF	TGCAGTGTCCCTCGTACCGGGGAGCTGTTTTTT
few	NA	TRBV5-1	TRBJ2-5	CASSLILSGTQYF	TGCGCCAGCAGCTTAATACTGTCGGGGACCCAGTACTTC
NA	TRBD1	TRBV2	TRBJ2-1	CASRRTGTLPYNEQFF	TGTGCCAGCAGGAGGACAGGAACCCTACCCTACAATGAGCAGTTCTTC
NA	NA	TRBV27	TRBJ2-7	CASSQRQDPRREQYF	TGTGCCAGCAGTCAACGACAGGACCCCCGCCGCGAGCAGTACTTC
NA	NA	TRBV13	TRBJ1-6	CASSFPQNNSPLHF	TGTGCCAGCAGCTTCCCCCAGAATAATTCACCCCTCCACTTT
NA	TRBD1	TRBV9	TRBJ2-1	CASSGGTGGFNEQFF	TGTGCCAGCAGCGGCGGGACAGGGGGCTTTAATGAGCAGTTCTTC
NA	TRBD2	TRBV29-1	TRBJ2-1	CSVAVQTSGRQFFNNEQFF	TGCAGCGTTGCAGTGCAGACTAGCGGGAGACAATTTTTCAACAATGAGCAGTTCTTC
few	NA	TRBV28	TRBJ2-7	CASSLLSGGGSEQYF	TGTGCCAGCAGTTTACTATCAGGGGGAGGAAGCGAGCAGTACTTC
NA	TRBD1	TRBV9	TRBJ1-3	CASNLGQTGGNTIYF	TGTGCCAGCAACCTAGGCCAGACAGGGGGAAACACCATATATTTT
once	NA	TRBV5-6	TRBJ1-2	CASSLAPYELNYGYTF	TGTGCCAGCAGCTTGGCCCCGTATGAGTTAAACTATGGCTACACCTTC
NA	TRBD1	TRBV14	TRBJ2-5	CASSTQGLETQYF	TGTGCCAGCAGCACACAGGGGTTGGAGACCCAGTACTTC
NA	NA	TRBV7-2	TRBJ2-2	CASRRGVANTGELFF	TGTGCCAGCAGACGAGGCGTAGCTAACACCGGGGAGCTGTTTTTT
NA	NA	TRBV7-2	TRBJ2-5	CASSLGTGQETQYF	TGTGCCAGCAGCTTAGGAACAGGCCAAGAGACCCAGTACTTC
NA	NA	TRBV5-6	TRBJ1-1	CASTGRNTEAFF	TGTGCCAGTACAGGGAGGAACACTGAAGCTTTCTTT
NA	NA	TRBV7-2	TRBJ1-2	CASSQEAVPYGYTF	TGTGCCAGCAGCCAAGAGGCCGTCCCATATGGCTACACCTTC
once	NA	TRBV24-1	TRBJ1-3	CASQRDSGNTIYF	TGTGCCAGCCAGCGGGACTCTGGAAACACCATATATTTT
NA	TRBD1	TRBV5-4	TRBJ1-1	CASRDGGGSGTEAFF	TGTGCCAGCAGAGACGGAGGGGGCTCAGGAACTGAAGCTTTCTTT
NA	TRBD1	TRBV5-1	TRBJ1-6	CASSWDSNSPLHF	TGCGCCAGCAGCTGGGACAGTAATTCACCCCTCCACTTT
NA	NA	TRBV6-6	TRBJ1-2	CASSYPRGAGVYGYTF	TGTGCCAGCAGTTACCCACGTGGGGCAGGTGTCTATGGCTACACCTTC
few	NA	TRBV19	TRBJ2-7	CASSAPGTTYEQYF	TGTGCCAGTAGTGCTCCGGGAACAACCTACGAGCAGTACTTC
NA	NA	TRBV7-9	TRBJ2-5	CASSLVSATHQETQYF	TGTGCCAGCAGCTTAGTAAGTGCAACTCACCAAGAGACCCAGTACTTC
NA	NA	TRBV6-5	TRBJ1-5	CASSYEAGGLQPQHF	TGTGCCAGCAGTTACGAGGCCGGGGGGCTCCAGCCCCAGCATTTT
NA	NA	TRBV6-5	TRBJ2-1	CASGTNREQFF	TGTGCCAGCGGAACTAACAGGGAGCAGTTCTTC
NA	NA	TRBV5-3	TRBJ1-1	CARSHFEAFF	TGTGCCAGAAGTCATTTTGAAGCTTTCTTT
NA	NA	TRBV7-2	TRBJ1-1	CASSLSQNTEAFF	TGTGCCAGCAGCTTGAGTCAGAACACTGAAGCTTTCTTT
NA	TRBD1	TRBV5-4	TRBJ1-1	CASSSTGETEAFF	TGTGCCAGCAGCTCGACAGGGGAGACTGAAGCTTTCTTT
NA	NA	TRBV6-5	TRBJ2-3	CASSYGRPSTDTQYF	TGTGCCAGCAGTTACGGGCGACCTAGCACAGATACGCAGTATTTT
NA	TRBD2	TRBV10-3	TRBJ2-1	CAISDVRTSGSRSSYNEQFF	TGTGCCATCAGTGACGTGCGGACTAGCGGGAGCCGGTCCTCCTACAATGAGCAGTTCTTC
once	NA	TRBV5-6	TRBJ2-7	CASSLAGTPGFGF	TGTGCCAGCAGCTTGGCAGGGACACCAGGGTTTGGGTTC
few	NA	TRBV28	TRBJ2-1	CASSLKNSYNEQFF	TGTGCCAGCAGCCTAAAGAACTCCTACAATGAGCAGTTCTTC
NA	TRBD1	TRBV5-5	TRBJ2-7	CASSFQYRGLYEQYF	TGTGCCAGCAGCTTTCAATACAGGGGGCTCTACGAGCAGTACTTC
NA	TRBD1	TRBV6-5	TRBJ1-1	CASSYSTGTEAFF	TGTGCCAGCAGTTACTCGACAGGGACTGAAGCTTTCTTT
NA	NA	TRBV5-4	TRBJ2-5	CASSLAGLETQYF	TGTGCCAGCAGCTTGGCCGGTTTGGAGACCCAGTACTTC
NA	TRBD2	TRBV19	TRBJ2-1	CASTLAGGTYNEQFF	TGTGCCAGTACCTTAGCGGGGGGAACCTACAATGAGCAGTTCTTC
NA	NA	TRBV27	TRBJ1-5	CASSSGTHSNQPQHF	TGTGCCAGCAGTTCCGGGACACACAGCAATCAGCCCCAGCATTTT
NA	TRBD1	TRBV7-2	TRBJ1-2	CASSLAGQGSGYGYTF	TGTGCCAGCAGCTTAGCGGGACAGGGGTCTGGCTATGGCTACACCTTC
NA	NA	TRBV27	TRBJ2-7	CASSLHTGVSYEQYF	TGTGCCAGCAGTTTACACACGGGTGTCTCCTACGAGCAGTACTTC
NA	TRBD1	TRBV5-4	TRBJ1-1	CASSRTGATEAFF	TGTGCCAGCAGCAGGACAGGGGCCACTGAAGCTTTCTTT
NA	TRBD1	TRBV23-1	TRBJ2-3	CASSQSFFPRDRSTDTQYF	TGCGCCAGCAGTCAATCGTTTTTCCCCCGGGACAGGTCCACAGATACGCAGTATTTT
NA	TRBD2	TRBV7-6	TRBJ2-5	CASSLGRGLASETQYF	TGTGCCAGCAGCTTAGGTCGCGGACTAGCGAGTGAGACCCAGTACTTC
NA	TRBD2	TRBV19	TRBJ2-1	CASGGLAGEQFF	TGTGCCAGTGGGGGACTAGCCGGTGAGCAGTTCTTC
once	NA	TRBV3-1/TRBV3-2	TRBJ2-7	CASSRLPQGEQYF	TGTGCCAGCAGCCGACTTCCTCAGGGCGAGCAGTACTTC
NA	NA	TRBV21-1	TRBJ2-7	CASSKPRSKQGIGLYEQYF	TGTGCCAGCAGCAAACCACGCTCAAAACAGGGGATAGGGCTCTACGAGCAGTACTTC
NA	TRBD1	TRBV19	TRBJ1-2	CASSITGGWYGYTF	TGTGCCAGTAGTATCACAGGGGGCTGGTATGGCTACACCTTC
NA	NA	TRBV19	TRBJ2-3	CASSIDRGATDTQYF	TGTGCCAGTAGTATAGATCGGGGGGCAACAGATACGCAGTATTTT
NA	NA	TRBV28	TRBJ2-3	CASSPQGVDTQYF	TGTGCCAGCAGTCCCCAAGGGGTAGATACGCAGTATTTT
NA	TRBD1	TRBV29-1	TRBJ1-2	CSVEGQGVNYGYTF	TGCAGCGTTGAGGGACAGGGGGTTAACTATGGCTACACCTTC
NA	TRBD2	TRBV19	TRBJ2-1	CASSTLAGEGNEQFF	TGTGCCAGTAGTACCCTAGCGGGAGAGGGGAATGAGCAGTTCTTC
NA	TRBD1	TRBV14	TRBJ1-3	CASSQGTGGAQAGNTIYF	TGTGCCAGCAGCCAAGGGACAGGGGGCGCCCAGGCTGGAAACACCATATATTTT
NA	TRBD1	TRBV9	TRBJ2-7	CASSAGGYVTPSYEQYF	TGTGCCAGCAGCGCAGGGGGCTACGTTACCCCCTCCTACGAGCAGTACTTC
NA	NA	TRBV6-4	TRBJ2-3	CASSDEGGGLTDTQYF	TGTGCCAGCAGTGACGAGGGGGGGGGCCTCACAGATACGCAGTATTTT